This TCR beta chain was captured by sequencing in a study of cytomegalovirus exposure and HLA in healthy donors. Overall study context: About 80 million unique TCRs, all from HLA-typed donors, were included in an early release of the data.

The CDR3 runs to 12 residues. V trimming: 5 bases; J trimming: 6 bases; junction bases outside the gene matches: 2. Germline V gives CDR1 SGHVS, CDR2 FNYEAQ. PCR primers comprised 60 Vbeta and 13 Jbeta primers. In the authors' methods: It was a later analysis that counted around 85 million unique TCR beta chains, of which 9.5 million to 14 million were shared. Sequenced by immunoSEQ multiplex PCR; TCRdb stores in-frame clones only, minus some. From that table come the V and J calls and clone size; the DNA was used to work out D and trimming. Among 150,000 to 180,000 clones, 65% to 90% were seen once, and the ten largest hold 5% to 7.5%.

This TCR was sampled from a woman aged 50 to 65 in good health and CMV-seropositive. Sequencing was performed on PBMCs. The J gene is TRBJ1-1, the V gene TRBV7-6; 8 nucleotides line up with TRBD1. The CDR3 DNA is TGTGCCAGCAGCAAACAGGGGGCTGAAGCTTTCTTT. This sequence encodes CASSKQGAEAFF.